This T cell receptor beta chain was documented in a study of shared clonotypes between healthy human individuals. Study-level points and caveats: Between a handful of donors, naive CD4 clonotypes were shared at a level of about 5%.

CDR3 length: 14 residues. Germline V gives CDR1 MNHNS, CDR2 SASEGT. The V end lost 9 bases, the J end lost 3 bases, and 14 bases lay between the germline ends. Donors comprised only Caucasian adults living in Nashville, Tennessee. On this clone: Its antigen is undetermined. This likely came from a read error, as a far larger clone is one base away.

Sorted-subset replicate PCR reactions contained approximately 190 ng DNA, corresponding to some 29,000 T cell genomes. Repertoires were generated with immunoSEQ multiplex PCR, while TCRdb's copy carries only in-frame clones and drops some. The sample records roughly 110,000 clones, around 71% being singletons. The sequencing sample was made of memory CD8+ T cells sorted from blood. The subset was: CD45RO+ cells pooled with CCR7-negative TemRA cells. V usage is TRBV6-1 and J usage is TRBJ1-4; no reliable D call. The source is a woman aged 25 to 39 in good health. CDR3 in amino acids: CARAEGEPNEKLFF. Written as DNA, the CDR3 is TGTGCCAGAGCGGAGGGTGAGCCTAATGAAAAACTGTTTTTT.